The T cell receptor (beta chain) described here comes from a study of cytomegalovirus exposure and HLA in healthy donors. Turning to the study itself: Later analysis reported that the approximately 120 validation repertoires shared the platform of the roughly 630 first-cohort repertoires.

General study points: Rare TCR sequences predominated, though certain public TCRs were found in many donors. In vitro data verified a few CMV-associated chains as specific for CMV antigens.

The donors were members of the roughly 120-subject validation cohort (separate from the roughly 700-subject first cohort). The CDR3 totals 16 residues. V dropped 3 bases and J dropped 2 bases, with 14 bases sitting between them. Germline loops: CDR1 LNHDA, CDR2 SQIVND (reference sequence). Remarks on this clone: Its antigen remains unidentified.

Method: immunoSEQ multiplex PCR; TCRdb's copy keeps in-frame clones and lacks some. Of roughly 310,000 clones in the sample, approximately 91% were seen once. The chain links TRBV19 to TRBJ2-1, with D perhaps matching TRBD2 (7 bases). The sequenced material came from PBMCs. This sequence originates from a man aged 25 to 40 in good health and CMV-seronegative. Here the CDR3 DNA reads TGTGCCAGTAGTATTAAGTCGGGGGGCCCCTACAATGAGCAGTTCTTC. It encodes CASSIKSGGPYNEQFF.